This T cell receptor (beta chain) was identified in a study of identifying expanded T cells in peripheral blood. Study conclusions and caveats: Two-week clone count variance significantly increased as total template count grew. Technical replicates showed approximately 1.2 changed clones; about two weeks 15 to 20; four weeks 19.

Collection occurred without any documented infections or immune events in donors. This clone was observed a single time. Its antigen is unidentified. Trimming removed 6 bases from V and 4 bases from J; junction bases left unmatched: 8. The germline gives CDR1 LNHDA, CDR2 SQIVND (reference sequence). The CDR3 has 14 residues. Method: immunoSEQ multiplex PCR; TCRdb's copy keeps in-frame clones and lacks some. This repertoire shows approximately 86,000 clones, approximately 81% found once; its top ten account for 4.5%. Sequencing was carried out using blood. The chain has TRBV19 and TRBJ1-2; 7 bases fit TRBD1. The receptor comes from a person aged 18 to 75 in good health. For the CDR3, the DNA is TGTGCCAGTAGCCGAACTTGGGACAGCTATGGCTACACCTTC. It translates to CASSRTWDSYGYTF.